These 24 T cell receptor beta chains were all obtained from the same sample, sequenced in a study of blood T cells in healthy people across ages. Alongside a J-beta primer mix, a sample-barcoded 5' primer served in a second PCR lasting about 7 to 12 cycles. TCRdb recomputed calls from the 5' RACE reads with MiXCR, one row per CDR3 protein. The sample has roughly 800,000 distinct CDR3 sequences, 40% to 65% seen once. The sequencing input was blood. The receptor source for this set is an elderly man in good health.

The chain couples TRBV12-3 or TRBV12-4 to TRBJ1-2; D might be TRBD1 (5 bases). This CDR3 comprises 13 residues. V gave up 2 bases and J gave up 6 bases, with 10 bases separating them. The DNA of the CDR3 is TGTGCCAGCAGTTTAAGAGGGGTAGATGGCTACACCTTC. Translating gives CASSLRGVDGYTF.

In regard to this clonotype: Its ends do not fully match the called genes, so a read error is possible. In DNA, the CDR3 is TGTGCCAGCAGCCACCGACAGGGGGGCGCATCCACAGATACGCGGTATTTT. Its protein product is CASSHRQGGASTDTRYF. The chain has TRBV7-2 and TRBJ2-3, with 9 bases fitting TRBD1. CDR3 length: 17 amino acids. Germline CDR1 SGHTA, CDR2 FQGNSA.

The rearrangement uses TRBV10-3 and TRBJ2-5, with 10 bases identical to TRBD2. The CDR3 covers 14 residues. The germline V gene encodes CDR1 ENHRY and CDR2 SYGVKD. V lost 6 bases and J lost 4; bases outside the gene matches: 5. In nucleotides, the CDR3 is TGTGCCATCAGGCCTAGCGGGAGCCCAGAGACCCAGTACTTC. Residues: CAIRPSGSPETQYF.

A word on this clonotype: Compared with germline, one end of the junction differs, possibly owing to a read error. V and J are TRBV14 and TRBJ2-5, with 11 bases aligning to TRBD2. From germline, CDR1 is SGHDN and CDR2 FVKESK. This CDR3 comprises 15 residues. CDR3 residues: CTSSLTSGISNEQYF. CDR3 in DNA: TGTACCAGCAGTCTGACTAGCGGGATTAGCAATGAGCAGTACTTC.

The V gene is TRBV12-3 or TRBV12-4, the J gene TRBJ2-4; TRBD2 agrees at 9 bases. The CDR3 runs to 16 residues. Losses at the gene ends were 3 bases for V and 1 base for J; bases not matched to a gene: 4. The CDR3 DNA follows: TGTGCCAGCAGTTTTGAGCTAGCGGGGGCCAAAAACATTCAGTACTTC. This sequence encodes CASSFELAGAKNIQYF.

V is TRBV4-1 and J is TRBJ2-5, with 10 bases identical to TRBD2. This CDR3 is built from 17 residues. Germline-derived CDR1 and CDR2 are MGHRA and YSYEKL. Unmatched junction bases numbered 7, after V lost 0 bases and J lost 3 bases. The CDR3 DNA follows: TGCGCCAGCAGCCAAGACCCTAGCGGGAGCGACAAAGAGACCCAGTACTTC. This encodes CASSQDPSGSDKETQYF.

V is TRBV6-6 and J is TRBJ1-5; D not resolved. Germline values: CDR1 MNHNY, CDR2 SVGAGI (reference sequence). V was pared by 7 bases and J by 2 bases, with 18 bases between. The CDR3 has 16 amino acids. CDR3 in amino acids: CASTQPGSPGNQPQHF. CDR3 bases: TGTGCCAGCACCCAACCGGGATCTCCAGGCAATCAGCCCCAGCATTTT.

This clonotype turned up a few times. The chain combines TRBV15 with TRBJ1-2, with 7 nucleotides matching TRBD1. The junction had 5 bases not matched to a gene; V was cut back by 1 base and J by 0 bases. The germline V gene has CDR1 LNHNV and CDR2 YYDKDF (reference sequence). This CDR3 spans 16 amino acids. The CDR3 nucleotides are TGTGCCACCAGCAGAGCCCTCAGGGGGACTAACTATGGCTACACCTTC. It codes for CATSRALRGTNYGYTF. Together with reference TRBV15 and TRBJ1-2, the CDR3 gives the full variable domain: DAMVIQNPRYQVTQFGKPVTLSCSQTLNHNVMYWYQQKSSQAPKLLFHYYDKDFNNEADTPDNFQSRRPNTSFCFLDIRSPGLGDTAMYLCATSRALRGTNYGYTFGSGTRLTVV.

V gene TRBV20-1 combines with J gene TRBJ2-5; possibly TRBD2 for D (6 bases). CDR1 and CDR2 (germline): DFQATT, SNEGSKA (reference sequence). The length of the CDR3 is 14 residues. Deletions cut 6 bases from V and 5 bases from J, with 19 bases between. The CDR3 bases are TGCAGTGCCGTCCGGACGGAAGGAGGGGAGACCCAGTACTTC. It translates to CSAVRTEGGETQYF.

V and J are TRBV12-3 or TRBV12-4 and TRBJ1-4; maybe TRBD1 (6 bases). This CDR3 is 17 amino acids long. Trimming left V 2 bases short and J 5 bases short, with 18 bases between. CDR3 nucleotide sequence: TGTGCCAGCAGTTTATTCGTGTTGCAGGGACAAAATGAAAAACTGTTTTTT. Translating gives CASSLFVLQGQNEKLFF.

V and J are TRBV7-9 and TRBJ2-7, with 14 bases that match TRBD2. V shed 5 bases, J shed 7 bases, and the junction held 22 bases outside the gene matches. The CDR3 is 20 residues long. Germline CDR1 SEHNR, CDR2 FQNEAQ (reference sequence). CDR3 residues: CASSTNPGLAGVGPSEEQYF. CDR3 sequence (DNA): TGTGCCAGCAGCACTAACCCGGGACTAGCGGGAGTAGGGCCGTCAGAAGAGCAGTACTTC.

There are a few counts of this clonotype. The rearrangement links TRBV20-1 to TRBJ2-3; 7 bases are a match to TRBD2. Germline V gene sequence: CDR1 DFQATT, CDR2 SNEGSKA (reference sequence). The CDR3 extends over 15 amino acids. Losses at the gene ends were 2 bases for V and 6 bases for J; bases not matched to a gene: 11. In nucleotides, the CDR3 is TGCAGTGCTAGATTAGATTGGCAGGGAGGGGATACGCAGTATTTT. Protein product: CSARLDWQGGDTQYF.

The chain recombines TRBV12-3 or TRBV12-4 with TRBJ2-1; D possibly matches TRBD1 or TRBD2 (5 bases each). Trimming removed 7 bases from V and 3 bases from J, with 10 bases in between. This CDR3 spans 13 amino acids. CDR3 sequence reads: CASTPGLYNEQFF. In DNA form, the CDR3 reads TGTGCCAGCACCCCGGGGCTCTACAATGAGCAGTTCTTC.

Only a few counts were recorded for this clonotype. The rearrangement joins TRBV7-9 to TRBJ2-3; 12 bases map to TRBD2. Germline V gene data show CDR1 as SEHNR and CDR2 as FQNEAQ (reference sequence). The CDR3 covers 17 residues. With V trimmed by 5 bases and J by 1 base, 7 bases remained unmatched. The CDR3 coding sequence is TGTGCCAGCAGCCCGCGACTAGCGGGAGTCGGCACAGATACGCAGTATTTT. Amino acid sequence: CASSPRLAGVGTDTQYF.

The V gene is TRBV6-6, the J gene TRBJ1-1; D is possibly TRBD1 (5 bases). Trimming took off 5 bases at V and 1 base at J, with 8 bases between the two ends. Germline CDR1 is MNHNY and CDR2 is SVGAGI (reference sequence). This CDR3 has 13 amino acids. The CDR3 here is CASSLDKNTEAFF. CDR3 nucleotides: TGTGCCAGCAGTCTGGACAAGAACACTGAAGCTTTCTTT.

This clonotype came up a few times. The chain recombines TRBV7-9 with TRBJ2-7; D unresolved. Germline assignment: CDR1 SEHNR and CDR2 FQNEAQ (reference sequence). The CDR3 spans 14 residues. Trimming left V 4 bases short and J 4 bases short, with 14 bases between. CDR3 DNA sequence: TGTGCCAGCAGCTACGATGGCTCCCGGTACGAGCAGTACTTC. Amino acid sequence: CASSYDGSRYEQYF.

The rearrangement uses TRBV11-2 and TRBJ2-5, with D possibly matching TRBD2 (5 bases). The end of the DNA aligns better with TRBJ2-7, so the J call may be wrong. The CDR3 spans 14 residues. Germline V gene lookup returns CDR1 SGHAT and CDR2 FQNNGV. Written as DNA, the CDR3 is TGTGCCAGCAGCTTTCGGGGATCCATATACGAGCAGTACTTC. Translating gives CASSFRGSIYEQYF.

For the CDR3, the DNA is TGTGCCAGCAGCCAAGGGGCTAGCGGGAGTCGTTGGACAGATACGCAGTATTTT. Protein: CASSQGASGSRWTDTQYF. V gene TRBV4-2 combines with J gene TRBJ2-3; 10 bases map to TRBD2. CDR3 length equals 18 residues. CDR1 and CDR2 from the germline V gene are LGHNA and YNFKEQ. The V and J ends lost 1 base and 3 bases, in that order; junction bases with no gene match: 10.

Only one count was recorded for this clonotype. The chain employs TRBV15 and TRBJ2-1; D is possibly TRBD1 (6 bases). Germline V gives CDR1 LNHNV, CDR2 YYDKDF (reference sequence). The CDR3 has 14 residues. The V and J ends lost 0 bases and 7 bases respectively, with 10 bases between them. For the CDR3, the DNA is TGTGCCACCAGCAGAGATAGACAGGTAAATGAGCAGTTCTTC. Residues: CATSRDRQVNEQFF.

The table lists this clonotype with a few counts. This sequence joins TRBV11-2 and TRBJ2-3, with D unresolved. Trimming pared 7 bases from V and 14 bases from J, leaving 25 bases between. In germline, CDR1 is SGHAT, CDR2 FQNNGV. The CDR3 is made up of 14 amino acids. CDR3: CASTHLRWHRYAYF. CDR3 in DNA: TGTGCCAGCACCCACCTACGGTGGCACAGATACGCGTATTTT. The variable domain in full, completed from reference TRBV11-2 and TRBJ2-3, reads EAGVAQSPRYKIIEKRQSVAFWCNPISGHATLYWYQQILGQGPKLLIQFQNNGVVDDSQLPKDRFSAERLKGVDSTLKIQPAKLEDSAVYLCASTHLRWHRYAYFGPGTRLTVL.

The gene calls are TRBV29-1 and TRBJ2-3; 8 bases match TRBD1. V trimming: 2 bases; J trimming: 2 bases; junction bases outside the gene matches: 6. Germline V gene lookup returns CDR1 SQVTM and CDR2 ANQGSEA. The CDR3 totals 15 residues. The CDR3 nucleotides read TGCAGCGTTGAACTAGGGACAGGTCACACAGATACGCAGTATTTT. This encodes CSVELGTGHTDTQYF.

Here the CDR3 reads CASSPRTASGANVLTF. CDR3 DNA: TGTGCCAGCAGTCCCCGGACAGCCTCTGGGGCCAACGTCCTGACTTTC. The chain employs TRBV27 and TRBJ2-6, with D perhaps matching TRBD1 (6 bases). Per the germline V gene, CDR1 is MNHEY and CDR2 is SMNVEV (reference sequence). Trimming took 5 bases from V and 0 from J, leaving 11 bases between them. CDR3 length equals 16 residues.

This clonotype was counted only a few times. This chain uses TRBV20-1 with TRBJ2-7; perhaps TRBD2 as D (5 bases). V dropped 1 base and J dropped 2 bases, with 12 bases sitting between them. In germline, CDR1 is DFQATT, CDR2 SNEGSKA (reference sequence). This CDR3 has 14 residues. CDR3 in DNA: TGCAGTGCTAGAGTGCGGACTGGAACCTACGAGCAGTACTTC. Residues: CSARVRTGTYEQYF.

The genes are TRBV6-5 and TRBJ2-1, with 11 nucleotides matching TRBD1. The CDR3 sequence is 15 residues long. The J segment lost 6 bases and the V segment lost 2 bases, leaving 3 bases of the junction unmatched. From germline, CDR1 is MNHEY and CDR2 SVGAGI. The CDR3 spells CASSYAGTGGNEQFF. The CDR3 DNA follows: TGTGCCAGCAGTTACGCAGGGACAGGGGGCAATGAGCAGTTCTTC.